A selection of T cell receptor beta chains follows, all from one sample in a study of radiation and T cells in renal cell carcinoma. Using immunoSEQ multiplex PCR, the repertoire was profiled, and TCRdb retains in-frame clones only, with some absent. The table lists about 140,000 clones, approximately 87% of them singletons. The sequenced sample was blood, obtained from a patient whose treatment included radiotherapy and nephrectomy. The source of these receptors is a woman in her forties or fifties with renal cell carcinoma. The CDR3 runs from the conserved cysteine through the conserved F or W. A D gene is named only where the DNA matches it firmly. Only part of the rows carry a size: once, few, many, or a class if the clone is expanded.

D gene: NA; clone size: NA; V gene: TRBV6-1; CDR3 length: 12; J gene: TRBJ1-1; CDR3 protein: CASSRENTEAFF; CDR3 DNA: TGTGCCAGCTCCCGGGAGAACACTGAAGCTTTCTTT
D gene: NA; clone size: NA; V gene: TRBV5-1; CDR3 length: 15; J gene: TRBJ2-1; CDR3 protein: CASSGDGSRYNEQFF; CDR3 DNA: TGCGCCAGCAGCGGGGACGGGAGTAGGTACAATGAGCAGTTCTTC
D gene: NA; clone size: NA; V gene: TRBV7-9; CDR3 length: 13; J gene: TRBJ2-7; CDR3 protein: CASTPKLGGEQYF; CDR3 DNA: TGTGCCAGCACCCCAAAGCTCGGGGGCGAGCAGTACTTC
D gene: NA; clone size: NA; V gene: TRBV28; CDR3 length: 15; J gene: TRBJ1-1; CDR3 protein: CASSWTGTMNTEAFF; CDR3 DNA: TGTGCCAGCAGTTGGACCGGGACAATGAACACTGAAGCTTTCTTT
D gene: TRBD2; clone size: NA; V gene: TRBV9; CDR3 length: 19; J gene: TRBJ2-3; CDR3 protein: CASSPGGLLAGWRTDTQYF; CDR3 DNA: TGTGCCAGCAGCCCCGGAGGGCTACTAGCGGGTTGGCGCACAGATACGCAGTATTTT
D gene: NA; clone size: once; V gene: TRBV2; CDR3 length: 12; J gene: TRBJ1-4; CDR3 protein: CASVRLGEKLFF; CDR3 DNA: TGTGCCAGCGTAAGGCTGGGTGAAAAACTGTTTTTT
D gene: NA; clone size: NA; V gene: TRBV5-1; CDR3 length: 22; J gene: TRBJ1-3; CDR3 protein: CASSFFLRDKEASIDSGNTIYF; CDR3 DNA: TGCGCCAGCAGCTTTTTTCTCCGGGACAAGGAAGCCTCAATAGACTCTGGAAACACCATATATTTT
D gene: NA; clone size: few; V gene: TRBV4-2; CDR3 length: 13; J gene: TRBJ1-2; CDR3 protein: CASSQGVGYGYTF; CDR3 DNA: TGTGCCAGCAGCCAAGGGGTGGGATATGGCTACACCTTC
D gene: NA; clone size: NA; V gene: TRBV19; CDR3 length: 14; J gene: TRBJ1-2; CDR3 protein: CASDSELGTNGYTF; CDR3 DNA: TGTGCCAGCGATTCGGAATTGGGAACGAATGGCTACACCTTC
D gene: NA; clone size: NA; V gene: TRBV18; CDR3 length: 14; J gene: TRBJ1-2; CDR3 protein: CASSPRKGEKRYTF; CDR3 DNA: TGTGCCAGCTCACCAAGGAAGGGGGAGAAACGCTACACCTTC
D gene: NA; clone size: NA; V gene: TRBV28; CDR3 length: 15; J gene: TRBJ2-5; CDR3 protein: CASSTPPLNQETQYF; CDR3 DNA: TGTGCCAGCAGTACCCCCCCTCTAAACCAAGAGACCCAGTACTTC
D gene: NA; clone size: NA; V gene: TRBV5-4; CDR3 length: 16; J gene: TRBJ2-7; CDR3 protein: CASSLDNIAVGREQYF; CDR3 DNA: TGTGCCAGCAGCTTGGACAATATAGCAGTCGGCCGCGAGCAGTACTTC
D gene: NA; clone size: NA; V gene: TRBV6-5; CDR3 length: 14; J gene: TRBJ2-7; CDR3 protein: CASSYSTRADEQYF; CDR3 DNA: TGTGCCAGCAGTTACTCGACCAGGGCGGACGAGCAGTACTTC
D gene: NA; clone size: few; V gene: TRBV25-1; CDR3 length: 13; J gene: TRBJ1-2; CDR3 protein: CASSIYPGYGYTF; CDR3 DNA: TGTGCCAGCAGTATCTACCCGGGGTATGGCTACACCTTC
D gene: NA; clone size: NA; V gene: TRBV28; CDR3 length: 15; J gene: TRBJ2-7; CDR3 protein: CASSSLGPPSYEQYF; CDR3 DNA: TGTGCCAGCAGTTCCCTTGGGCCCCCCTCCTACGAGCAGTACTTC
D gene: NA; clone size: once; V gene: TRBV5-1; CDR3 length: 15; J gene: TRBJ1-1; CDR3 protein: CASSLARGQDTEAFF; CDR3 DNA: TGCGCCAGCAGCTTGGCCCGGGGGCAGGACACTGAAGCTTTCTTT
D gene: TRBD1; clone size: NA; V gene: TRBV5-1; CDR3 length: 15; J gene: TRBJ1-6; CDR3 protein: CASSPGQGYNSPLHF; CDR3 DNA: TGCGCCAGCAGCCCGGGACAGGGGTATAATTCACCCCTCCACTTT
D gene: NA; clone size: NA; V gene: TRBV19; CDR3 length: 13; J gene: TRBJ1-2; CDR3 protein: CASSPRGGYGYTF; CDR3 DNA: TGTGCCAGTAGTCCCAGGGGTGGCTATGGCTACACCTTC
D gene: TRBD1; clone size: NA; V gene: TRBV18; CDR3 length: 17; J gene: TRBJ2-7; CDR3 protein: CASSPERRDRPSYEQYF; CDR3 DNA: TGTGCCAGCTCACCAGAGCGGAGGGACAGGCCCTCCTACGAGCAGTACTTC
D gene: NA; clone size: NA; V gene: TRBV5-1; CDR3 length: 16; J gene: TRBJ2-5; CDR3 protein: CASSLVVSGYQETQYF; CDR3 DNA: TGCGCCAGCAGCTTGGTTGTGAGCGGGTATCAAGAGACCCAGTACTTC